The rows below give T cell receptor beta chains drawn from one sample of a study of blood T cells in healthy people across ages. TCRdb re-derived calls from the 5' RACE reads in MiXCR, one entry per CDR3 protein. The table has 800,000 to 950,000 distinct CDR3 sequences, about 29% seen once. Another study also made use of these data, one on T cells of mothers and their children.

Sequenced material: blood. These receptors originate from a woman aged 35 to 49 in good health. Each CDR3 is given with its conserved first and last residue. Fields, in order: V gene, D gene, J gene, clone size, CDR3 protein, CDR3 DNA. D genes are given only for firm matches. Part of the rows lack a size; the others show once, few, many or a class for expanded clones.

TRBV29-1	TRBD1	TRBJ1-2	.	CSAGQGARRGLYTF	TGCAGCGCTGGGCAGGGGGCGCGAAGGGGTCTCTACACCTTC
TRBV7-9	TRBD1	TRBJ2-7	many	CASSLYRGVGYEQYF	TGTGCCAGCAGCCTCTACAGGGGGGTAGGCTACGAGCAGTACTTC
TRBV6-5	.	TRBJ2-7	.	CASSYSPSEGLLEQYF	TGTGCCAGCAGTTACTCCCCGTCGGAAGGGCTTCTCGAGCAGTACTTC
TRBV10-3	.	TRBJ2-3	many	CAISGLGTDTQYF	TGTGCCATCAGTGGTTTAGGCACAGATACGCAGTATTTT
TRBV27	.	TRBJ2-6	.	CASSFWSKGFSGANVLTF	TGTGCCAGCAGTTTTTGGTCCAAGGGCTTCTCTGGGGCCAACGTCCTGACTTTC
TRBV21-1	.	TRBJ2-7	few	CASSKEGGLAGDRSEQYF	TGTGCCAGCAGCAAAGAAGGGGGGTTAGCGGGGGACCGGTCTGAGCAGTACTTC
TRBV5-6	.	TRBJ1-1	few	CASYRNMNTEAFF	TGTGCCAGTTACAGGAATATGAACACTGAAGCTTTCTTT
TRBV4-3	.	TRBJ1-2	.	CASSQDPRESGYTF	TGCGCCAGCAGCCAAGACCCCCGGGAATCCGGCTACACCTTC
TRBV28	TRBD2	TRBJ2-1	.	CASFGGLAGGHYNEQFF	TGTGCCAGTTTTGGTGGACTAGCGGGGGGTCACTACAATGAGCAGTTCTTC
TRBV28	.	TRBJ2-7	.	CASSTTGYGKYEQYF	TGTGCCAGCAGTACTACAGGATACGGCAAGTACGAGCAGTACTTC
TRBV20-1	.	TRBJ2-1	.	CSARVVGEASENEQFF	TGCAGTGCTAGAGTCGTCGGGGAGGCCAGCGAGAATGAGCAGTTCTTC
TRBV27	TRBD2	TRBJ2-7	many	CASSLSASGATEQYF	TGTGCCAGCAGTTTAAGCGCTAGCGGGGCGACCGAGCAGTACTTC
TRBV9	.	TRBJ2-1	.	CASSVASLGGRSGQFF	TGTGCCAGCAGCGTAGCGTCTTTGGGGGGCCGGAGCGGGCAGTTCTTC
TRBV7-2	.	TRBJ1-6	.	CASSTEVGSPLHF	TGTGCCAGCAGCACCGAGGTTGGTTCACCCCTCCACTTT
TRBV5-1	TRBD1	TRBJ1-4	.	CASSKRTGGGEKLFF	TGCGCCAGCAGCAAAAGGACAGGAGGAGGTGAAAAACTGTTTTTT
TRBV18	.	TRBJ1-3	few	CASSSGGEDGSSGNTIYF	TGTGCCAGCTCATCCGGCGGTGAGGACGGAAGCTCTGGAAACACCATATATTTT
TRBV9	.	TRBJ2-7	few	CASSVVPGNRGEQYF	TGTGCCAGCAGCGTAGTTCCAGGAAATAGGGGCGAGCAGTACTTC
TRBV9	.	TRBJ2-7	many	CASSPRGRIGADSYEQYF	TGTGCCAGCAGCCCGCGAGGCCGTATTGGGGCCGACTCCTACGAGCAGTACTTC
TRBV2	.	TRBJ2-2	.	CASRGGTSNTGELFF	TGTGCCAGCAGGGGTGGGACTTCGAACACCGGGGAGCTGTTTTTT
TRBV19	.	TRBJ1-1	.	CASSIRRGATEAFF	TGTGCCAGTAGTATTCGAAGGGGCGCCACTGAAGCTTTCTTT
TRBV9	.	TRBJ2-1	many	CASSIQTNEQFF	TGTGCCAGCAGCATACAGACGAATGAGCAGTTCTTC
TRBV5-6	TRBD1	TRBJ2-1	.	CASSLDGTEPFGQFF	TGTGCCAGCAGCTTGGATGGGACAGAACCCTTCGGGCAGTTCTTC
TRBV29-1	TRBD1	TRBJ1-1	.	CSVCRGERTEAFF	TGCAGCGTGTGCAGGGGGGAGCGCACTGAAGCTTTCTTT
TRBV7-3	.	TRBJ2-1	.	CASCLNAGTRSNEQFF	TGTGCCAGCTGCTTAAACGCAGGGACCCGAAGCAATGAGCAGTTCTTC
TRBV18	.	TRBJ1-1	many	CASSRAQRNTEAFF	TGTGCCAGCTCACGGGCTCAGAGAAACACTGAAGCTTTCTTT
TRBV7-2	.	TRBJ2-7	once	CASSLGVGPYNGQYF	TGTGCCAGCAGCCTAGGGGTAGGCCCCTACAATGGGCAGTACTTC
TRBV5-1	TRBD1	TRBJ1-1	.	CASSTQGAVEAFF	TGCGCCAGCAGCACACAGGGGGCGGTGGAAGCTTTCTTT
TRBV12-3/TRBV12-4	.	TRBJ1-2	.	CASSLQATSYGYTF	TGTGCCAGCAGTTTACAGGCGACCTCCTATGGCTACACCTTC
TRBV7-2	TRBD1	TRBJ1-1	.	CASSSTGGANTEAFF	TGTGCCAGCAGCTCGACAGGGGGCGCGAACACTGAAGCTTTCTTT
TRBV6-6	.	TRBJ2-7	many	CASSYPSSYEQYF	TGTGCCAGCAGTTACCCTAGCTCCTACGAGCAGTACTTC
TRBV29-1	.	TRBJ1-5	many	CSVGDPQGPQHF	TGCAGCGTTGGGGACCCTCAGGGACCCCAGCATTTT
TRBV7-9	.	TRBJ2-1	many	CASSSLGAGEQFF	TGTGCCAGCAGCTCCTTGGGGGCGGGCGAGCAGTTCTTC
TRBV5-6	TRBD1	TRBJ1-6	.	CASSRGQVGSPLHF	TGTGCCAGCAGCCGGGGACAGGTCGGGTCACCCCTCCACTTT
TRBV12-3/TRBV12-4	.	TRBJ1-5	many	CASSLDEGGIQHF	TGTGCCAGCAGTCTAGACGAGGGGGGGATCCAGCATTTT
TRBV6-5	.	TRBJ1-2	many	CASSYQSGIYGYTF	TGTGCCAGCAGTTACCAAAGCGGGATCTATGGCTACACCTTC
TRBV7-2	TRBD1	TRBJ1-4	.	CASSIRQGWGEKLFF	TGTGCCAGCAGCATAAGACAGGGCTGGGGGGAAAAACTGTTTTTT
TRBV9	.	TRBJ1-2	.	CASSVLGGLSGYTF	TGTGCCAGCAGCGTACTGGGGGGCTTGAGTGGCTACACCTTC
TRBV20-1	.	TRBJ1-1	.	CSARGGAGIEAFF	TGCAGTGCTCGGGGCGGGGCGGGGATTGAAGCTTTCTTT
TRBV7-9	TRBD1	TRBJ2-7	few	CASSIQGTHEQYF	TGTGCCAGCAGCATACAGGGGACCCACGAGCAGTACTTC
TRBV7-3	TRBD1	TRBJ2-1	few	CASSLGWSGGYNEQFF	TGTGCCAGCAGCTTGGGTTGGTCAGGGGGCTACAATGAGCAGTTCTTC